This TCR beta chain stems from a study of shared clonotypes between healthy human individuals. About the study: Aged 18 to 49, the donors were a couple of women and a few men.

In germline, CDR1 is SGHKS, CDR2 YYEKEE (reference sequence). Trimming took 2 bases from V and 1 from J, leaving 6 bases between them. The CDR3 runs 14 residues. In the naive CD8 group, cells lacked CD45RO and were positively selected for CCR7, so terminally differentiated effector memory CD45RA+ cells were left out. Each donor was a Caucasian adult residing in Nashville, Tennessee. Produced via immunoSEQ multiplex PCR; TCRdb's table is partial and in-frame only. The sample yields millions of clones, approximately 94% seen once. The source of this sequence is a man aged 18-30 years in good health. The sample was naive CD8+ T cells sorted from blood. This chain joins TRBV5-5 and TRBJ2-2; D not certain. CDR3 in DNA: TGTGCCAGCAGCTTCGGCCAGAACACCGGGGAGCTGTTTTTT. It translates to CASSFGQNTGELFF.